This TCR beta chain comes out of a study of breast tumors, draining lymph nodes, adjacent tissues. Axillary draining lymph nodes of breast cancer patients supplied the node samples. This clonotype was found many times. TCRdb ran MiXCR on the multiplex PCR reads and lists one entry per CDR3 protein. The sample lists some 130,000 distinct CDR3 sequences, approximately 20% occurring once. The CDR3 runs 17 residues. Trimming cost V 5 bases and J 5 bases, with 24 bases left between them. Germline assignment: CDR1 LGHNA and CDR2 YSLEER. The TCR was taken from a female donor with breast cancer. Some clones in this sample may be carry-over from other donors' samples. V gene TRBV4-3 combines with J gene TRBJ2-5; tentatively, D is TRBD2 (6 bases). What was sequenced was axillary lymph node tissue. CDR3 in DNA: TGCGCCAGCAGCTACGGCCCCCTACTAGCTTCGGGGGAGACCCAGTACTTC. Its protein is CASSYGPLLASGETQYF.